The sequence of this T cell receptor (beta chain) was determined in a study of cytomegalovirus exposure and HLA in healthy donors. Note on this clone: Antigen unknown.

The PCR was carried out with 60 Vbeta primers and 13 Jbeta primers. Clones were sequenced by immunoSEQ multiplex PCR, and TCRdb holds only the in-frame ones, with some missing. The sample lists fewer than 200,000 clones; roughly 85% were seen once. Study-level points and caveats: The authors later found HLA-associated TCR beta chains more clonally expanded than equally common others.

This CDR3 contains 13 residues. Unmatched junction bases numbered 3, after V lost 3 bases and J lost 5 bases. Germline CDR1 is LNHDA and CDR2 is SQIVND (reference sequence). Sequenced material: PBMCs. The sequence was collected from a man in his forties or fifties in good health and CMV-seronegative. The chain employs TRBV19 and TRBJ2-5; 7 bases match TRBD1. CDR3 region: CASSILQGETQYF. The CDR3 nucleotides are TGTGCCAGTAGTATTTTACAGGGGGAGACCCAGTACTTC.